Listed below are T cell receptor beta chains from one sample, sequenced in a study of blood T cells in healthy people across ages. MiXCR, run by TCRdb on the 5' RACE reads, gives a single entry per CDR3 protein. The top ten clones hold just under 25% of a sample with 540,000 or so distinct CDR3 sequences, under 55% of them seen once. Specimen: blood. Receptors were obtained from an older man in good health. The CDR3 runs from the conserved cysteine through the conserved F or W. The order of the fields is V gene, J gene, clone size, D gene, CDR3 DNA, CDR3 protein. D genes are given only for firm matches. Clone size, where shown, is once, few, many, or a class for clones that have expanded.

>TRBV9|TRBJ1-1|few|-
TGTGCCAGCAGCGAACATGTGGCGGCAGCTGGAAACACTGAAGCTTTCTTT
CASSEHVAAAGNTEAFF
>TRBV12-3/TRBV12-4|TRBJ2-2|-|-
TGTGCCAGCAGTTTAGGGCAGATAAACACCGGGGAGCTGTTTTTT
CASSLGQINTGELFF
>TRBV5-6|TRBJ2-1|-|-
TGTGCCAGCAGCTCCCCGGGTGGGGGAGGCTACAATGAGCAGTTCTTC
CASSSPGGGGYNEQFF
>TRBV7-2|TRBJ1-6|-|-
TGTGCCAGCAGCTTACAGCTGAATAATTCACCCCTCCACTTT
CASSLQLNNSPLHF
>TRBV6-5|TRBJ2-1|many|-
TGTGCGGCAGGGGCTTTCTACAATGAGCAGTTCTTC
CAAGAFYNEQFF
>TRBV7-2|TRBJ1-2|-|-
TGTGCCAGCAGCTTTCCAGGCATAAATGGCTACACCTTC
CASSFPGINGYTF
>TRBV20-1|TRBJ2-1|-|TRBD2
TGCAGTGCCGTCTCTGCTAGCGGGAGAGACTACAATGAGCAGTTCTTC
CSAVSASGRDYNEQFF
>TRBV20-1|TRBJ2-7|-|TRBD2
TGCAGTGTCTGGCTAGCGGCTGACGAGCAGTACTTC
CSVWLAADEQYF
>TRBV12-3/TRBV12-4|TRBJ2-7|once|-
TGTGCCAGCAGTCGAGACGGGGGAGCGGCCTACGAGCAGTACTTC
CASSRDGGAAYEQYF
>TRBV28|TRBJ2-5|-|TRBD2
TGTGCCAGCAGTGTAGCGGGAGCAGGGCAAGAGACCCAGTACTTC
CASSVAGAGQETQYF
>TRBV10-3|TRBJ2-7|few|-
TGTGCCACGAACAGGGCGGGCAACGAGCAGTACTTC
CATNRAGNEQYF